This entry lists 16 T cell receptor beta chains sequenced from one sample in a study of metastatic and nonmetastatic thyroid tumors (dated by TCRdb to about 2020). Library prep was done by PCR. TCRdb names Illumina HiSeq 4000 as the instrument used. TCRdb reran the public reads through fastp at Q25 and MiXCR, keeping productive beta chains. The sample table shows roughly 4,500 clones, and about 37% are seen once. Jointly, the top ten make up around 25% of the sample. None of the patients had been given any treatment before thyroid surgery. Material: tumor tissue. The source is a male donor with papillary thyroid cancer or a benign thyroid nodule (not recorded which). Some clones in this sample may be carry-over from other donors' samples.

This chain connects TRBV6-6 to TRBJ1-5; 7 positions match TRBD1. The CDR3 is made up of 14 amino acids. V lost 3 bases, J lost 4 bases, and 3 bases stayed unmatched. Germline V CDR1 and CDR2: MNHNY, SVGAGI (reference sequence). The CDR3 loop reads CASSYTGANQPQHF. CDR3 DNA sequence: TGTGCCAGCAGTTATACAGGGGCGAATCAGCCCCAGCATTTT.

The J gene is TRBJ2-2, the V gene TRBV20-1, with TRBD1 matching over 11 bases. J gave up 8 bases and V 6 bases, and 8 bases lay outside the gene matches. The CDR3 runs 14 residues. The V gene's germline CDR1 is DFQATT and CDR2 SNEGSKA (reference sequence). Here the CDR3 DNA reads TGCAGTGCGCCTGGACAGGGGGCGTATGGGGAGCTGTTTTTT. The encoded protein is CSAPGQGAYGELFF.

This clone turned up a few times. The chain couples TRBV12-3 or TRBV12-4 to TRBJ2-2; D gene ambiguous. The germline V and J ends were trimmed by 5 bases and 6 bases, with 7 bases remaining between them. The CDR3 is 12 amino acids. CDR3 DNA: TGTGCCAGCAGTCGACACTCCGGGGAGCTGTTTTTT. Translating gives CASSRHSGELFF.

A few counts support this clone. This chain uses TRBV12-3 or TRBV12-4 with TRBJ2-5; 12 bases line up with TRBD2. J gave up 4 bases and V 5 bases, and 5 bases lay outside the gene matches. The length of the CDR3 is 15 residues. The CDR3 spells CASSIRLAGVETQYF. CDR3 nucleotides: TGTGCCAGCAGTATTAGACTAGCGGGAGTAGAGACCCAGTACTTC.

This clone was detected a few times. The gene calls are TRBV12-3 or TRBV12-4 and TRBJ2-3; TRBD1 agrees at 7 bases. This CDR3 comprises 15 residues. V trimming: 5 bases; J trimming: 3 bases; junction bases outside the gene matches: 8. CDR3 protein: CASSNVRGLTDTQYF. In DNA form, the CDR3 reads TGTGCCAGCAGTAATGTGAGGGGGCTGACAGATACGCAGTATTTT.

The V and J genes are TRBV7-2 and TRBJ2-7, with 7 bases lining up with TRBD2. The V and J ends lost 3 bases and 3 bases, in that order; junction bases with no gene match: 8. There are 15 residues in the CDR3. The V gene's germline CDR1 is SGHTA and CDR2 FQGNSA. CDR3 amino acids: CASSFHGGGYYEQYF. CDR3 sequence (DNA): TGTGCCAGCAGCTTCCATGGCGGGGGTTACTACGAGCAGTACTTC.

This clone was counted between two and nine times. This chain connects TRBV6-1 to TRBJ2-5; D call uncertain. V lost 4 bases and J lost 3, with 9 bases in between. CDR1 is MNHNS, CDR2 SASEGT, per germline. The CDR3 spans 13 residues. Written as DNA, the CDR3 is TGTGCCAGCAGTGGGCCTAGGAAAGAGACCCAGTACTTC. This sequence encodes CASSGPRKETQYF.

This clone was observed a handful of times. The chain's CDR3 is CASRTGGIFFYGYTF. CDR3 DNA sequence: TGTGCCAGTCGGACAGGGGGTATTTTCTTCTATGGCTACACCTTC. V usage is TRBV28 and J usage is TRBJ1-2, with TRBD1 identical over 10 bases. With V trimmed by 9 bases and J by 4 bases, 11 bases remained unmatched. Germline V gives CDR1 MDHEN, CDR2 SYDVKM. The CDR3 totals 15 residues.

The chain links TRBV20-1 to TRBJ2-1, with D perhaps being TRBD1 or TRBD2 (7 bases each). Germline loops: CDR1 DFQATT, CDR2 SNEGSKA (reference sequence). V lost 6 bases to trimming and J lost 0 bases, with 9 bases between them. This CDR3 has 13 residues. CDR3 protein: CSARGGSYNEQFF. CDR3 bases: TGCAGTGCCAGGGGGGGCTCCTACAATGAGCAGTTCTTC.

This clone was recorded a few times. The chain joins TRBV10-2 to TRBJ2-1, with 11 bases lining up with TRBD2. Germline V lookup: CDR1 WSHSY, CDR2 SAAADI. The CDR3 totals 13 residues. Losses at the gene ends were 5 bases for V and 10 bases for J; bases not matched to a gene: 4. CDR3 in DNA: TGCGCCAGCAGTACTAGCGGGAGTCTCGAGCAGTTCTTC. Translated: CASSTSGSLEQFF.

This rearrangement joins TRBV10-3 to TRBJ2-1; perhaps TRBD2 as D (5 bases). In germline, CDR1 is ENHRY, CDR2 SYGVKD. Trimming removed 0 bases at V and 2 bases at J, with 8 bases between. The CDR3 is 15 amino acids. In DNA form, the CDR3 reads TGTGCCATCAGTGAGTCCGGAGGTCCCTACAATGAGCAGTTCTTC. Protein: CAISESGGPYNEQFF.

V usage is TRBV28 and J usage is TRBJ1-6; TRBD1 is a possible D gene (5 bases). This CDR3 has 12 amino acids. Germline V gene lookup returns CDR1 MDHEN and CDR2 SYDVKM. CDR3 in amino acids: CSIDPGNSPLHF. The CDR3 coding sequence is TGTTCCATCGACCCAGGGAATTCACCCCTCCACTTT.

V is TRBV18 and J is TRBJ1-4; D remains ambiguous. Trimming pared 2 bases from V and 4 bases from J, leaving 8 bases between. This CDR3 is built from 14 residues. Per the germline V gene, CDR1 is KGHSH and CDR2 is LQKENI. The chain's CDR3 is CASSPGSNNEKLFF. The CDR3 coding sequence is TGTGCCAGCTCACCAGGGAGTAATAATGAAAAACTGTTTTTT. Using reference TRBV18 and TRBJ1-4 for the parts outside the CDR3, the full variable domain is NAGVMQNPRHLVRRRGQEARLRCSPMKGHSHVYWYRQLPEEGLKFMVYLQKENIIDESGMPKERFSAEFPKEGPSILRIQQVVRGDSAAYFCASSPGSNNEKLFFGSGTQLSVL.

The chain couples TRBV4-1 to TRBJ2-1, with D possibly being TRBD2 (5 bases). There are 15 residues in the CDR3. The V and J ends lost 0 bases and 7 bases respectively, with 13 bases between them. The V gene's germline CDR1 is MGHRA and CDR2 YSYEKL. Here the CDR3 DNA reads TGCGCCAGCAGCCAAGATCCCCTAGCAACTAATGAGCAGTTCTTC. Its translation is CASSQDPLATNEQFF.

In this sample, this clone turned up a few times. The V and J genes are TRBV12-3 or TRBV12-4 and TRBJ2-7; no clear D gene. With 6 bases removed from V and 5 bases from J, the gap between germline ends came to 8 bases. The CDR3 length is 11 residues. In DNA, the CDR3 is TGTGCCAGCAGCCTCGTCCACGAGCAGTACTTC. Protein sequence: CASSLVHEQYF.

The chain employs TRBV30 and TRBJ2-6, with 9 bases aligning to TRBD1. The V and J ends lost 3 bases and 2 bases, in that order; junction bases with no gene match: 2. The length of the CDR3 is 15 residues. Per germline, CDR1 GTSNPN and CDR2 SVGIG (reference sequence). The CDR3 reads CAWRGQGAGANVLTF. The DNA for the CDR3 is TGTGCCTGGAGGGGACAGGGCGCTGGGGCCAACGTCCTGACTTTC.